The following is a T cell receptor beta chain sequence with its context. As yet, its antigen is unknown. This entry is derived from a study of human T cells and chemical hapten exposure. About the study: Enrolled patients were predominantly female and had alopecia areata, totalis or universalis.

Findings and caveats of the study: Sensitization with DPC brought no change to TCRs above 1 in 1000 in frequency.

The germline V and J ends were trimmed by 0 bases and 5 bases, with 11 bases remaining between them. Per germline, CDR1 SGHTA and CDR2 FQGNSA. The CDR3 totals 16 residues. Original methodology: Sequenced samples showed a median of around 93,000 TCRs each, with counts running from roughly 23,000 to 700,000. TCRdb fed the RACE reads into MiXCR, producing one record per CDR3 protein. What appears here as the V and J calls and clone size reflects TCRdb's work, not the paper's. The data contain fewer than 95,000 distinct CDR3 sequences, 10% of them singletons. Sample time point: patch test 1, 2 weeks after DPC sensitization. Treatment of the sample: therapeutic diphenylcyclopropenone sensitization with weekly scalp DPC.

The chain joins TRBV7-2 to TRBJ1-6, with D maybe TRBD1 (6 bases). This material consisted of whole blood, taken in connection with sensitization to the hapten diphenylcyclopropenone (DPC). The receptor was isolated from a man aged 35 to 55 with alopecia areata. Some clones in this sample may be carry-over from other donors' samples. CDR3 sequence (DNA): TGTGCCAGCAGCTTAGCTGGGGGGGCCAATAATTCACCCCTCCACTTT. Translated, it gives CASSLAGGANNSPLHF.